This T cell receptor (beta chain) was documented in a study of cytomegalovirus exposure and HLA in healthy donors. The PCR used 60 Vbeta and 13 Jbeta primers. Authors' processing steps: The authors later counted 70 million to 80 million unique TCR beta chains, 9.5 million to 13 million of them shared. Measured with immunoSEQ multiplex PCR; TCRdb has only the in-frame clones, and not every one. The DNA was the basis for D and trimming; V, J and clone size are from that table. The sample lists under 150,000 clones; roughly three quarters were seen once. This CDR3 comprises 14 residues. Deletions cut 5 bases from V and 1 base from J, with 8 bases between. Germline lookup yields CDR1 LNHDA and CDR2 SQIVND (reference sequence).

The J gene is TRBJ2-2, the V gene TRBV19; weak D call: TRBD1 (6 bases). Material for sequencing was PBMCs. This TCR came from a woman aged 55-69 years in good health and CMV-seronegative. CDR3 protein: CASSVQGNTGELFF. The CDR3 nucleotides read TGTGCCAGTAGTGTACAGGGGAACACCGGGGAGCTGTTTTTT.